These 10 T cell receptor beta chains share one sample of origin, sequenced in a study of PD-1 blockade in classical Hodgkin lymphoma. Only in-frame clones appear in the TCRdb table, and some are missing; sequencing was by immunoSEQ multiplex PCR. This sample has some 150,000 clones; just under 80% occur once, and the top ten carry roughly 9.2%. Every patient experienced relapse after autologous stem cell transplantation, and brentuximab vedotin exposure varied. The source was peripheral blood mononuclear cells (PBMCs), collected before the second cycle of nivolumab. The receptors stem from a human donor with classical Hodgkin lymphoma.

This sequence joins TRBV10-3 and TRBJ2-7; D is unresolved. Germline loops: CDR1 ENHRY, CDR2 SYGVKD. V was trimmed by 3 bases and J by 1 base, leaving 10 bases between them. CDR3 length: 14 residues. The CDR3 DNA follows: TGTGCCATCAGTGACATAACAGCTTCCTACGAGCAGTACTTC. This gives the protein CAISDITASYEQYF.

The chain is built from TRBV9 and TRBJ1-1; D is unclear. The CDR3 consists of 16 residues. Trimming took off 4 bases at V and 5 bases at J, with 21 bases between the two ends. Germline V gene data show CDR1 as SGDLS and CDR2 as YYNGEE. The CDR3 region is CASSPAEPRPGTEAFF. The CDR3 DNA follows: TGTGCCAGCAGCCCGGCGGAACCCCGGCCGGGGACTGAAGCTTTCTTT.

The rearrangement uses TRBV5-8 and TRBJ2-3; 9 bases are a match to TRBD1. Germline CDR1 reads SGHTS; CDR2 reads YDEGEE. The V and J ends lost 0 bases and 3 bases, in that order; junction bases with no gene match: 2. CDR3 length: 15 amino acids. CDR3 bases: TGTGCCAGCAGCTTGGACAGGGGGCTTACAGATACGCAGTATTTT. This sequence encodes CASSLDRGLTDTQYF.

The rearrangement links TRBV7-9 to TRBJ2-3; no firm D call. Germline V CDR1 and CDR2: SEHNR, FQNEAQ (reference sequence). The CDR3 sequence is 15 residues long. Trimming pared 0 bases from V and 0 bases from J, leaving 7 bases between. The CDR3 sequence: CASSLAHTSTDTQYF. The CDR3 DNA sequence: TGTGCCAGCAGCTTAGCACACACTAGCACAGATACGCAGTATTTT.

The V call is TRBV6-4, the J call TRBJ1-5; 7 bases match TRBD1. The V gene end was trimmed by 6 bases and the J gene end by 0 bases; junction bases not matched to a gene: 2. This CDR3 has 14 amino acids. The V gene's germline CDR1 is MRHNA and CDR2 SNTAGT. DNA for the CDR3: TGTGCCAGCAGGGGGACAGCTAGCAATCAGCCCCAGCATTTT. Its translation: CASRGTASNQPQHF.

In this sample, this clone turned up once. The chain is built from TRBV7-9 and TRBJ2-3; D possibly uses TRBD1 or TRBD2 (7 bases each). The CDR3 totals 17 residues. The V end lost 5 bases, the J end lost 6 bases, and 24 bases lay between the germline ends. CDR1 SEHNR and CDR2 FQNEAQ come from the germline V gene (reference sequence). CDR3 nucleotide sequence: TGTGCCAGCAGCCCTCATCTCTCAGCAGGGGGAGGGGATACGCAGTATTTT. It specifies CASSPHLSAGGGDTQYF.

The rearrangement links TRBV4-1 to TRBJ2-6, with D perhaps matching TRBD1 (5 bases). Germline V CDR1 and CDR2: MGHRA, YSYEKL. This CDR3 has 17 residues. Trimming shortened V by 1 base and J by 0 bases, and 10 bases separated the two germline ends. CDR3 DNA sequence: TGCGCCAGCAGCCAAGGTGACAGAGGCTCTGGGGCCAACGTCCTGACTTTC. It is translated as CASSQGDRGSGANVLTF.

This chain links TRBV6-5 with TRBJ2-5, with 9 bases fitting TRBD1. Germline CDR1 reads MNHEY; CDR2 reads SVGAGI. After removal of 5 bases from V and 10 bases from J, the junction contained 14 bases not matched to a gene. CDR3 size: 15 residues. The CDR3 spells CASSNTGGVGWGQYF. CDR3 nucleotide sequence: TGTGCCAGCAGTAACACAGGGGGCGTCGGATGGGGCCAGTACTTC.

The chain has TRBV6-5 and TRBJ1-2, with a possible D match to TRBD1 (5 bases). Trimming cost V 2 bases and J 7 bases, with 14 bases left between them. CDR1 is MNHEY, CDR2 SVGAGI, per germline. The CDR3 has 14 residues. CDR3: CASSYAWDGGGYTF. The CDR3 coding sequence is TGTGCCAGCAGTTACGCCTGGGACGGGGGTGGCTACACCTTC.

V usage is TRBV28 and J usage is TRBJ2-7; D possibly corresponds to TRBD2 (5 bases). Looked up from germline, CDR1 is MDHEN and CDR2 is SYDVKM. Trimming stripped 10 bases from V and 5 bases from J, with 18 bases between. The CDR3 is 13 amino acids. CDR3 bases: TGTGCCACCTACTACGTTGGGAGCGACGAGCAGTACTTC. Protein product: CATYYVGSDEQYF.